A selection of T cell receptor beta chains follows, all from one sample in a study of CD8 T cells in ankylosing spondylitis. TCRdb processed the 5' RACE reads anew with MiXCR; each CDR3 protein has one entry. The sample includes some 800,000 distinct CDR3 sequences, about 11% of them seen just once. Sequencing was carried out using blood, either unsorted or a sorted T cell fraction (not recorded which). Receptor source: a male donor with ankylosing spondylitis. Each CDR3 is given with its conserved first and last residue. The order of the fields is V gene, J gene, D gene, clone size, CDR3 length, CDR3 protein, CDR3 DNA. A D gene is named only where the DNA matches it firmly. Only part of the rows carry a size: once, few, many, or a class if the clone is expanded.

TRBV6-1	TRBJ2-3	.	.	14	CASSPGQITDTQYF	TGTGCCAGCAGCCCTGGACAGATCACAGATACGCAGTATTTT
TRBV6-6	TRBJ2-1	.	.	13	CASSSHRDNEQFF	TGTGCCAGCAGTTCCCACAGGGACAATGAGCAGTTCTTC
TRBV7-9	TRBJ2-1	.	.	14	CALIPVISYNEQFF	TGTGCCCTCATCCCGGTAATCTCCTACAATGAGCAGTTCTTC
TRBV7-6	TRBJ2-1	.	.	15	CASSFPYSVYNEQFF	TGTGCCAGCAGCTTCCCGTATTCCGTATACAATGAGCAGTTCTTC
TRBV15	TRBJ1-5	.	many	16	CATSRGDSYSNQPQHF	TGTGCCACCAGCAGAGGCGACAGTTATAGCAATCAGCCCCAGCATTTT
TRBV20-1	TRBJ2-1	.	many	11	CSVEPYNEQFF	TGCAGTGTCGAGCCTTACAATGAGCAGTTCTTC
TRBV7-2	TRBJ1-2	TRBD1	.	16	CASSRQGAGANYGYTF	TGTGCCAGCAGCCGACAGGGGGCTGGAGCTAACTATGGCTACACCTTC
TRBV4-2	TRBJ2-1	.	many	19	CASSQEVFFSGTSANEQFF	TGTGCCAGCAGCCAAGAAGTCTTTTTCTCCGGGACATCAGCCAATGAGCAGTTCTTC
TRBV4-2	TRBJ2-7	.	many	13	CASSQTTNYEQYF	TGTGCCAGCAGCCAGACCACCAACTACGAGCAGTACTTC
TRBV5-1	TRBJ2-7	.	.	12	CASSLDRNEQYF	TGCGCCAGCAGCCTGGACAGAAACGAGCAGTACTTC
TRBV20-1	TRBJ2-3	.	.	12	CSARASQLESPF	TGCAGTGCTAGAGCCTCGCAGCTAGAATCTCCATTT
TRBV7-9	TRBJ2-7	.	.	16	CASSPPKGRGSYEQYF	TGTGCCAGCAGCCCCCCCAAGGGCAGGGGCTCCTACGAGCAGTACTTC
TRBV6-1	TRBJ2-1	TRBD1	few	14	CASRTGGAYNEQFF	TGTGCCAGCAGAACAGGGGGCGCCTACAATGAGCAGTTCTTC
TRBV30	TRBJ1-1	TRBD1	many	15	CAWSVLTGADTEAFF	TGTGCCTGGAGTGTCCTTACAGGGGCGGACACTGAAGCTTTCTTT
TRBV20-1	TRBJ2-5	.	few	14	CSARVSGIQETQYF	TGCAGTGCTAGAGTTAGTGGGATTCAAGAGACCCAGTACTTC
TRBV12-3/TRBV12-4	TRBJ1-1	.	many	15	CASNLGYRRNTEAFF	TGTGCCAGTAATTTAGGATACAGGCGGAACACTGAAGCTTTCTTT
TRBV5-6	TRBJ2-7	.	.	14	CASSPVGRGGEQYF	TGTGCCAGCAGCCCGGTGGGTAGGGGTGGCGAGCAGTACTTC
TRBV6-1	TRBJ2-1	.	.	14	CASSEDSWGIEQFF	TGTGCCAGCAGTGAGGACAGTTGGGGGATAGAGCAGTTCTTC
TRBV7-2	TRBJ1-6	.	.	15	CASSLVGGANSPLHF	TGTGCCAGCAGCTTAGTTGGGGGGGCGAATTCACCCCTCCACTTT
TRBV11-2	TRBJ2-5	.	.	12	CASSLNEPPQYF	TGTGCCAGCAGCTTAAATGAACCCCCCCAGTACTTC
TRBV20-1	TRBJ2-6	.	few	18	CSARDMRDEASGANVLTF	TGCAGTGCTAGAGATATGAGGGACGAGGCCTCTGGGGCCAACGTCCTGACTTTC
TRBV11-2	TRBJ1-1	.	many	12	CASSLEGARAFF	TGTGCCAGCAGCTTGGAAGGGGCTAGGGCTTTCTTT
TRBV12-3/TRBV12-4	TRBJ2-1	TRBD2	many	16	CASSLGSGLATSEQFF	TGTGCCAGCAGTTTAGGGTCTGGACTAGCCACTTCTGAGCAGTTCTTC
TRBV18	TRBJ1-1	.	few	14	CASSPLGGLGEAFF	TGTGCCAGCTCACCTCTAGGGGGGTTGGGTGAAGCTTTCTTT
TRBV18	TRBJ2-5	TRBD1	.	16	CASSPRDRGFEETQYF	TGTGCCAGCTCCCCGAGGGACAGGGGGTTCGAAGAGACCCAGTACTTC
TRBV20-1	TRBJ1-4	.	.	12	CSAGTRNEKLFF	TGCAGTGCGGGGACCCGAAATGAAAAACTGTTTTTT
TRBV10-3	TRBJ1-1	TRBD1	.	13	CATQTGGETEAFF	TGTGCCACCCAAACAGGGGGAGAGACTGAAGCTTTCTTT
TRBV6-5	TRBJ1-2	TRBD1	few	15	CASSYSAGGFGGYTF	TGTGCCAGCAGTTACTCGGCAGGGGGCTTTGGTGGCTACACCTTC
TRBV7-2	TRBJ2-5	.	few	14	CASSSPQGGETQYF	TGTGCCAGCAGCTCACCACAGGGAGGAGAGACCCAGTACTTC
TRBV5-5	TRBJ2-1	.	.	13	CASSPTAMNEQFF	TGTGCCAGCAGCCCGACAGCTATGAATGAGCAGTTCTTC
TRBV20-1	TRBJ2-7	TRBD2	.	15	CSARDAGTSGYEQYF	TGCAGTGCTAGAGACGCCGGGACTAGCGGCTACGAGCAGTACTTC
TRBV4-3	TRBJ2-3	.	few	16	CASSETQGRRSDTQYF	TGCGCCAGCAGCGAAACCCAGGGGCGAAGAAGTGATACGCAGTATTTT
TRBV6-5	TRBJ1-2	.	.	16	CASSYLTAPRNYGYTF	TGTGCCAGCAGTTACCTGACAGCCCCCCGAAACTATGGCTACACCTTC
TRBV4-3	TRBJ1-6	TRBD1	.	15	CASSLGTGTGSPLHF	TGCGCCAGCAGCCTCGGGACAGGGACGGGTTCACCCCTCCACTTT
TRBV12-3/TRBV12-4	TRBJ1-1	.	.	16	CASSFRDTLRDTEAFF	TGTGCCAGCAGTTTTCGAGACACTCTGAGGGACACTGAAGCTTTCTTT
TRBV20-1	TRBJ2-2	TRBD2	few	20	CSASPSAGLAGTTNTGELFF	TGCAGTGCTAGCCCCTCAGCGGGACTAGCGGGAACCACGAACACCGGGGAGCTGTTTTTT
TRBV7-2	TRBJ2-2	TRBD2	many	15	CASSPGGVFTGELFF	TGTGCCAGCAGCCCGGGGGGGGTCTTCACCGGGGAGCTGTTTTTT
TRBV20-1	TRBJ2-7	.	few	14	CSATKTRALYEQYF	TGCAGTGCTACTAAAACCCGGGCCCTATACGAGCAGTACTTC
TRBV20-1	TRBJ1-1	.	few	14	CSASPGRGDTEAFF	TGCAGTGCTAGTCCGGGACGGGGGGACACTGAAGCTTTCTTT
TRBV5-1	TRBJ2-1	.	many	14	CASSPGTPYNEQFF	TGCGCCAGCAGCCCAGGGACACCCTACAATGAGCAGTTCTTC
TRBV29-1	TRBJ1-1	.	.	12	CSAQGWGTEAFF	TGCAGCGCCCAAGGGTGGGGCACTGAAGCTTTCTTT
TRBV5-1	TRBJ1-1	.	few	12	CASSRTYTEAFF	TGCGCCAGCAGCCGGACTTACACTGAAGCTTTCTTT
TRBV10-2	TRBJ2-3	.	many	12	CASSGGTDTQYF	TGCGCCAGCAGCGGGGGCACAGATACGCAGTATTTT
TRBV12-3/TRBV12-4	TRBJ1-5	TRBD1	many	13	CASNRDRVQPQHF	TGTGCCAGCAATAGGGACAGGGTTCAGCCCCAGCATTTT
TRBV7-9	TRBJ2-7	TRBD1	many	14	CASSSGTGKREQYF	TGTGCCAGCAGCTCAGGGACAGGGAAGCGCGAGCAGTACTTC
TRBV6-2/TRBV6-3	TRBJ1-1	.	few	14	CASRLEWGRTEAFF	TGTGCCAGCAGGCTCGAATGGGGACGTACTGAAGCTTTCTTT
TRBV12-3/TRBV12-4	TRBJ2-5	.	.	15	CASRRQARPQETQYF	TGTGCCAGCAGGCGACAGGCAAGACCTCAAGAGACCCAGTACTTC
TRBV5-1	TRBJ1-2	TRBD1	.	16	CASSRGQKFLNYGYTF	TGCGCCAGCAGCCGGGGACAGAAGTTCCTTAACTATGGCTACACCTTC
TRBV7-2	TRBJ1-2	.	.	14	CASSLRSGDYGYTF	TGTGCCAGCAGCTTAAGGTCCGGGGACTATGGCTACACCTTC
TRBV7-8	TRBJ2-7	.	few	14	CASSFAGTYYEQYF	TGTGCCAGCAGCTTCGCCGGGACTTACTACGAGCAGTACTTC
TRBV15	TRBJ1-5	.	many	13	CATSRWLNQPQHF	TGTGCCACCAGCAGATGGCTGAATCAGCCCCAGCATTTT
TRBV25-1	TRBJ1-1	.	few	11	CASSAYTEAFF	TGTGCCAGCAGTGCGTACACTGAAGCTTTCTTT
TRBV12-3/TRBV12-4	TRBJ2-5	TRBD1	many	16	CASSLVSGTGQETQYF	TGTGCCAGCAGTTTAGTTTCCGGGACAGGACAAGAGACCCAGTACTTC
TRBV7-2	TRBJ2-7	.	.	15	CASSFRERGPREQYF	TGTGCCAGCAGCTTTCGGGAGAGGGGGCCACGGGAGCAGTACTTC
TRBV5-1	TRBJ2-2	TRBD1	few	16	CASREDRGANTGELFF	TGCGCCAGCAGGGAAGACAGGGGGGCGAACACCGGGGAGCTGTTTTTT
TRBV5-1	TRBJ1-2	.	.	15	CASSLGGTAMYGYTF	TGCGCCAGCAGCTTGGGGGGGACGGCCATGTATGGCTACACCTTC
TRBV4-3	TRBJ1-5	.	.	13	CASSYSNNQPQHF	TGCGCCAGCAGCTACTCTAACAATCAGCCCCAGCATTTT
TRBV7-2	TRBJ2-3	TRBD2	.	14	CASSLGGGLDTQYF	TGTGCCAGCAGCTTGGGCGGGGGGCTTGATACGCAGTATTTT
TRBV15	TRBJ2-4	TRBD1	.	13	CATSTGGRYIQYF	TGTGCCACCTCAACAGGGGGGAGGTACATTCAGTACTTC
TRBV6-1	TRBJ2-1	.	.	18	CASSERDGRGTPPDEQFF	TGTGCCAGCAGTGAAAGGGATGGACGGGGTACCCCTCCGGATGAGCAGTTCTTC